Listed below are T cell receptor beta chains from one sample, sequenced in a study of blood T cell repertoires in COVID-19. Here immunoSEQ multiplex PCR was the method, and the copy in TCRdb shows in-frame clones only, minus some. The sample shows about 300,000 clones, roughly 88% of them seen only once. The sequenced sample consisted of peripheral blood. The source is a man between 18 and 35 years old with active or convalescent COVID-19. CDR3s include the opening cysteine and the closing phenylalanine or tryptophan. D genes are given only for firm matches. Some rows have no size entry. The others give once, few or many, or a class for an expanded clone.

clone_size j_call d_call cdr3_length v_call cdr3_nt cdr3_aa
few TRBJ1-1 - 14 TRBV5-4 TGTGCCAGCAGCCCAGGGACACTGAACACTGAAGCTTTCTTT CASSPGTLNTEAFF
- TRBJ2-7 TRBD1 13 TRBV12-3/TRBV12-4 TGTGCCAGCAGGTACGGGACAGCCTACGAGCAGTACTTC CASRYGTAYEQYF
- TRBJ2-2 TRBD2 16 TRBV2 TGTGCCAGCAGTGGTAGGGGAGGGACTGCGACCGGGGAGCTGTTTTTT CASSGRGGTATGELFF
once TRBJ1-2 - 13 TRBV27 TGTGCCAGCAGTTTAATGGGCAGCTATGGCTACACCTTC CASSLMGSYGYTF
- TRBJ2-5 - 14 TRBV3-1/TRBV3-2 TGTGCCAGCAGCCAAGTAATTGTTAGAGAGACCCAGTACTTC CASSQVIVRETQYF
- TRBJ1-3 - 13 TRBV7-2 TGTGCCAGCAGCCCGATCGGTGGAAACACCATATATTTT CASSPIGGNTIYF
once TRBJ1-2 - 14 TRBV5-1 TGCGCCAGCAGCTTGCAGGGCGCTGGCTATGGCTACACCTTC CASSLQGAGYGYTF
- TRBJ2-7 - 14 TRBV5-4 TGTGCCAGCAGCTTCGTACAGGGCGCCTACGAGCAGTACTTC CASSFVQGAYEQYF
- TRBJ1-5 - 15 TRBV2 TGTGCCAGCAGGAAGACAGGTCCCGGTAATCAGCCCCAGCATTTT CASRKTGPGNQPQHF
- TRBJ1-5 TRBD1 18 TRBV12-5 TGTGCTAGTGGTCCTGCCGGACAGGGATTAAAAAGGGGCCAGCCCCAGCATTTT CASGPAGQGLKRGQPQHF
- TRBJ1-2 - 16 TRBV11-2 TGTGCCAGCAGCTTGTATTCGGCAGGGGATAACTATGGCTACACCTTC CASSLYSAGDNYGYTF
- TRBJ2-6 - 15 TRBV9 TGTGCCAGCAGCCCAGGGGGGCTTGGGGCCAACGTCCTGACTTTC CASSPGGLGANVLTF
few TRBJ1-5 TRBD1 17 TRBV19 TGTGCCAGTAGGACCGGGACAGGCCTTTATAGCAATCAGCCCCAGCATTTT CASRTGTGLYSNQPQHF
- TRBJ1-6 - 14 TRBV6-5 TGTGCCAGCAGGAGAGGGTTTATGGATTCACCCCTCCACTTT CASRRGFMDSPLHF
- TRBJ1-4 - 11 TRBV6-2/TRBV6-3 TGTGCCAGCAGTCAGGGGGAAAAACTGTTTTTT CASSQGEKLFF
- TRBJ1-3 - 12 TRBV4-2 TGTGCCAGCAGCCATTGGGGCAACACCATATATTTT CASSHWGNTIYF
- TRBJ2-5 TRBD2 17 TRBV18 TGTGCCAGCTCAAGACCTGGAAGCGGGGTCCCTCAAGAGACCCAGTACTTC CASSRPGSGVPQETQYF
- TRBJ1-2 TRBD1 15 TRBV7-9 TGTGCCAGCAGCCCCTACGACAGGGGGAACTATGGCTACACCTTC CASSPYDRGNYGYTF
- TRBJ1-2 - 12 TRBV12-5 TGTGCTAGTGGCCTGGGCCAGGATGGCTACACCTTC CASGLGQDGYTF
- TRBJ2-4 TRBD1 14 TRBV11-3 TGTGCCAGCAGCTCCGCGGACAGGGGAAACATTCAGTACTTC CASSSADRGNIQYF
- TRBJ1-6 - 13 TRBV9 TGTGCCAGCAGCGTAGATAGAGTTTCACCCCTCCACTTT CASSVDRVSPLHF
- TRBJ1-5 - 13 TRBV12-3/TRBV12-4 TGTGCCAGCAGTTTCTATGGGGCTCAGCCCCAGCATTTT CASSFYGAQPQHF
- TRBJ2-3 - 14 TRBV6-2/TRBV6-3 TGTGCCAGCAGTTACGGGGGCTTTAGGGATACGCAGTATTTT CASSYGGFRDTQYF
many TRBJ1-1 TRBD1 15 TRBV6-4 TGTGCCAGCAGTACATCAGGGGGCGATAACACTGAAGCTTTCTTT CASSTSGGDNTEAFF
- TRBJ1-1 TRBD1 15 TRBV7-8 TGTGCCAGCAGCTTAGGACAGGGAACTAACACTGAAGCTTTCTTT CASSLGQGTNTEAFF
- TRBJ2-1 TRBD2 13 TRBV11-2 TGTGCCAGCAGCTTCGGGGGAGGGAATGAGCAGTTCTTC CASSFGGGNEQFF
once TRBJ2-5 - 13 TRBV3-1/TRBV3-2 TGTGCCAGCAGCCAAGAGAGGGGGGAGACCCAGTACTTC CASSQERGETQYF
once TRBJ2-1 TRBD1 15 TRBV10-2 TGCGCCAGCAGTGACTTGACAGGGTACTACAATGAGCAGTTCTTC CASSDLTGYYNEQFF
- TRBJ1-1 - 14 TRBV7-9 TGTGCCAGCAGCTTACCGGGCGGGTTGATGGAAGCTTTCTTT CASSLPGGLMEAFF
- TRBJ2-5 - 15 TRBV6-5 TGTGCCAGCAGTTACTCGGACGAGGGAGGTAGGACCCAGTACTTC CASSYSDEGGRTQYF
- TRBJ2-3 - 13 TRBV7-3 TGTGCCAGCAGCCGCCTCGGGGGAGATACGCAGTATTTT CASSRLGGDTQYF
- TRBJ1-5 - 18 TRBV19 TGTGCCAGTAGTATACGGGCGGGGAAGGGTATTAGCAATCAGCCCCAGCATTTT CASSIRAGKGISNQPQHF
- TRBJ2-3 - 18 TRBV9 TGTGCCAGCAGCGTAGGGGGTTGGCCTAGCCTTAGCACAGATACGCAGTATTTT CASSVGGWPSLSTDTQYF